This paragraph reports one TCR beta chain. Its antigen is unknown. Treatment of the sample: some 20 received Ad26.COV2.S at low or high dose, single or two shots; roughly 5 received placebo; per-sample allocation not given. Sampling occurred on day 63 after the first vaccine or placebo injection. Germline assignment: CDR1 SGHNT and CDR2 YYREEE (reference sequence). CDR3 length equals 16 residues. V dropped 4 bases and J dropped 3 bases, with 20 bases sitting between them. This entry is derived from a study of Ad26.COV2.S vaccination and SARS-CoV-2 variants. The wider study: Participants got Ad26.COV2.S intramuscularly, once or twice 56 days apart. Notes on the study in general: Vaccine recipients posted higher spike-specific TCR breadth than their placebo counterparts.

TCRdb's table, derived via immunoSEQ multiplex PCR, lists solely in-frame clones and lacks some. The sample records about 480,000 clones, roughly 85% being singletons. The chain recombines TRBV5-4 with TRBJ2-7; D possibly corresponds to TRBD1 (7 bases). The receptor was derived from a person aged 18-60 years who received the Ad26.COV2.S COVID-19 vaccine or a placebo. The sample here was peripheral blood, taken in a trial of Ad26.COV2.S vaccine versus placebo. The CDR3 reads CASSTRQGGGLYEQYF. The CDR3 DNA reads TGTGCCAGCAGCACCCGACAGGGTGGGGGGCTCTACGAGCAGTACTTC. Variable domain in full (rest from reference TRBV5-4 and TRBJ2-7): ETGVTQSPTHLIKTRGQQVTLRCSSQSGHNTVSWYQQALGQGPQFIFQYYREEENGRGNFPPRFSGLQFPNYSSELNVNALELDDSALYLCASSTRQGGGLYEQYFGPGTRLTVT.